A single sample gave rise to the 21 T cell receptor beta chains below, sequenced in a study of T cell changes during pregnancy in multiple sclerosis. The protocol was immunoSEQ multiplex PCR, while the TCRdb copy is restricted to in-frame clones and leaves out a portion. The table lists 56,000 or so clones, around nine tenths of them singletons. The sequencing used CD4+ T cells from peripheral blood mononuclear cells, collected in the third trimester of pregnancy. The receptors here all came from a female donor with multiple sclerosis, enrolled in a pregnancy study.

The chain recombines TRBV7-9 with TRBJ2-7; TRBD1 agrees at 8 bases. V dropped 4 bases and J dropped 2; count of bases not matched to a gene: 16. The CDR3 runs to 18 residues. CDR1 SEHNR and CDR2 FQNEAQ come from the germline V gene (reference sequence). The CDR3 bases are TGTGCCAGCAGCTCCTTGGGGGTCTCGACAGGGGACACCTACGAGCAGTACTTC. Translated: CASSSLGVSTGDTYEQYF.

The gene calls are TRBV7-6 and TRBJ2-7; 13 bases line up with TRBD2. J gave up 9 bases and V 1 base, and 9 bases lay outside the gene matches. The germline CDR1 and CDR2 sequences are SGHVS and FNYEAQ. CDR3 length equals 16 residues. The CDR3 sequence: CASSLEPLAGGPGQYF. The CDR3 nucleotides are TGTGCCAGCAGCTTAGAACCACTAGCGGGAGGGCCGGGGCAGTACTTC.

The chain couples TRBV7-9 to TRBJ1-2, with D hard to call. V lost 1 base, J lost 6 bases, and 9 bases lay in between. The CDR3 is 13 amino acids. Germline V gene lookup returns CDR1 SEHNR and CDR2 FQNEAQ (reference sequence). Here the CDR3 reads CASSLGGYDGYTF. The CDR3 DNA reads TGTGCCAGCAGCTTAGGCGGCTACGATGGCTACACCTTC.

The chain links TRBV4-1 to TRBJ2-7; perhaps TRBD2 as D (6 bases). The germline V gene has CDR1 MGHRA and CDR2 YSYEKL. This CDR3 region has 15 residues. The V end was cut by 0 bases, the J end by 2 bases, with 11 bases between. The CDR3: CASSQDWGEPYEQYF. Written as DNA, the CDR3 is TGCGCCAGCAGCCAAGATTGGGGGGAGCCCTACGAGCAGTACTTC.

This clone was counted a few times. This chain uses TRBV6-5 with TRBJ1-1; 7 positions agree with TRBD1. V shed 5 bases, J shed 5 bases, and the junction held 8 bases outside the gene matches. In germline, CDR1 is MNHEY, CDR2 SVGAGI. This CDR3 spans 14 amino acids. The CDR3 loop is CASSIRQGGTEAFF. In nucleotides, the CDR3 is TGTGCCAGCAGTATCCGACAGGGCGGGACTGAAGCTTTCTTT.

The V and J genes are TRBV21-1 and TRBJ1-2. TRBV21-1 is a known pseudogene. This CDR3 is built from 16 residues. The CDR3 sequence: CASSKGGGTLRDGYTF. The CDR3 bases are TGTGCCAGCAGCAAAGGGGGGGGGACGCTGAGGGATGGCTACACCTTC.

The gene calls are TRBV5-1 and TRBJ1-1; 7 bases map to TRBD1. The CDR3 has 14 residues. Germline CDR1 is SGHRS and CDR2 is YFSETQ. V lost 5 bases and J lost 1; bases outside the gene matches: 5. The CDR3 region has the DNA TGCGCCAGCAGACTGGGACAGTCGAACACTGAAGCTTTCTTT. It is translated as CASRLGQSNTEAFF.

The chain recombines TRBV7-2 with TRBJ2-3; 13 nucleotides agree with TRBD2. Germline V gene data show CDR1 as SGHTA and CDR2 as FQGNSA. The CDR3 covers 16 residues. Trimming at V came to 4 bases and at J to 2 bases, leaving 3 bases not matched to a gene. CDR3: CASSSGLAGYTDTQYF. CDR3 nucleotides: TGTGCCAGCAGCTCGGGACTAGCGGGGTACACAGATACGCAGTATTTT. The variable domain in full, completed from reference TRBV7-2 and TRBJ2-3, reads GAGVSQSPSNKVTEKGKDVELRCDPISGHTALYWYRQSLGQGLEFLIYFQGNSAPDKSGLPSDRFSAERTGGSVSTLTIQRTQQEDSAVYLCASSSGLAGYTDTQYFGPGTRLTVL.

The rearrangement joins TRBV7-2 to TRBJ2-3; the D is unclear. There are 13 residues in the CDR3. The V gene lost 5 bases and the J gene lost 3 bases, with 9 bases spanning the gap. The germline gives CDR1 SGHTA, CDR2 FQGNSA. The CDR3 sequence is CASSISRTDTQYF. DNA of the CDR3: TGTGCCAGCAGCATATCCCGGACAGATACGCAGTATTTT.

The chain uses TRBV30 and TRBJ2-7, with 10 bases aligning to TRBD1. Germline CDR1 GTSNPN, CDR2 SVGIG (reference sequence). The CDR3 is made up of 16 amino acids. V shed 4 bases and J 7 bases; nucleotides not matched to a gene: 16. The CDR3 nucleotides read TGTGCCTGGATCCCGAACCCTCCGGGACAGGGGAAGGAGCAGTACTTC. Amino acid sequence: CAWIPNPPGQGKEQYF.

This sequence joins TRBV7-2 and TRBJ1-1, with unresolved D. Germline lookup yields CDR1 SGHTA and CDR2 FQGNSA. This CDR3 has 12 residues. V lost 4 bases and J lost 1, with 4 bases in between. In DNA, the CDR3 is TGTGCCAGCAGCTCCCAGAACACTGAAGCTTTCTTT. Residues: CASSSQNTEAFF.

The chain uses TRBV7-9 and TRBJ2-3; 9 bases agree with TRBD2. V shed 2 bases, J shed 3 bases, and the junction held 6 bases outside the gene matches. CDR1 is SEHNR and CDR2 is FQNEAQ in the germline V gene (reference sequence). The CDR3 is 16 amino acids. CDR3 bases: TGTGCCAGCAGCTTATTCATCACTAGCGGGACAGATACGCAGTATTTT. Translated: CASSLFITSGTDTQYF. Supplemented by reference TRBV7-9 and TRBJ2-3, the full variable domain reads DTGVSQNPRHKITKRGQNVTFRCDPISEHNRLYWYRQTLGQGPEFLTYFQNEAQLEKSRLLSDRFSAERPKGSFSTLEIQRTEQGDSAMYLCASSLFITSGTDTQYFGPGTRLTVL.

This clone has just a few counts. The same CDR3 arises from other DNA sequences in this sample as well. V is TRBV7-2 and J is TRBJ2-7, with 8 bases that match TRBD2. The CDR3 totals 14 residues. V trimming: 4 bases; J trimming: 0 bases; junction bases outside the gene matches: 2. Looked up from germline, CDR1 is SGHTA and CDR2 is FQGNSA. The CDR3: CASSSGGSSYEQYF. DNA for the CDR3: TGTGCCAGCAGCTCGGGGGGGTCCTCCTACGAGCAGTACTTC. The entire variable domain, with the rest obtained from reference TRBV7-2 and TRBJ2-7, is as follows: GAGVSQSPSNKVTEKGKDVELRCDPISGHTALYWYRQSLGQGLEFLIYFQGNSAPDKSGLPSDRFSAERTGGSVSTLTIQRTQQEDSAVYLCASSSGGSSYEQYFGPGTRLTVT.

The chain combines TRBV15 with TRBJ2-7, with D perhaps matching TRBD2 (7 bases). V was clipped by 2 bases and J by 3 bases, with 20 bases between them. The CDR3 has 17 amino acids. The germline V gene encodes CDR1 LNHNV and CDR2 YYDKDF (reference sequence). CDR3 sequence reads: CATSRKRGGILDYEQYF. The DNA for the CDR3 is TGTGCCACCAGCAGAAAGAGGGGGGGGATCCTGGACTACGAGCAGTACTTC.

This sequence joins TRBV19 and TRBJ2-1; the D is unclear. The germline CDR1 and CDR2 sequences are LNHDA and SQIVND (reference sequence). This CDR3 spans 15 amino acids. The V and J ends lost 0 bases and 0 bases respectively, with 6 bases between them. The CDR3 DNA reads TGTGCCAGTAGTATAGACAGTAACTCCTACAATGAGCAGTTCTTC. As protein: CASSIDSNSYNEQFF.

This clone occurred once. The chain has TRBV7-9 and TRBJ1-5; possibly TRBD1 for D (5 bases). CDR1 is SEHNR and CDR2 is FQNEAQ in the germline V gene (reference sequence). The CDR3 runs to 16 residues. Trimming shortened V by 4 bases and J by 0 bases, and 13 bases separated the two germline ends. CDR3 in amino acids: CASSSTTAYSNQPQHF. DNA of the CDR3: TGTGCCAGCAGCTCAACGACAGCTTATAGCAATCAGCCCCAGCATTTT.

The chain carries TRBV10-3 and TRBJ1-4; TRBD1 might be the D (6 bases). Per the germline V gene, CDR1 is ENHRY and CDR2 is SYGVKD. This CDR3 has 15 amino acids. With 3 bases removed from V and 4 bases from J, the gap between germline ends came to 12 bases. The CDR3 DNA reads TGTGCCATCAGTGAATCAACAGGGAGTAATGAAAAACTGTTTTTT. Its translation is CAISESTGSNEKLFF.

The chain couples TRBV29-1 to TRBJ1-5; D may be TRBD1 (5 bases). Germline values: CDR1 SQVTM, CDR2 ANQGSEA. Trimming cost V 6 bases and J 2 bases, with 23 bases left between them. The CDR3 sequence is 17 residues long. In DNA form, the CDR3 reads TGCAGCGTCAAGGAGTCAGCAGGGTATATGGGCAATCAGCCCCAGCATTTT. Protein: CSVKESAGYMGNQPQHF.

The chain combines TRBV20-1 with TRBJ1-1; D is unclear. V shed 2 bases and J shed 4 bases, with 5 bases lying between them. Germline V CDR1 and CDR2: DFQATT, SNEGSKA (reference sequence). This CDR3 has 11 residues. The CDR3 DNA sequence: TGCAGTGCTAGATACGGCACTGAAGCTTTCTTT. Translated, it gives CSARYGTEAFF.

This clone occurred a few times. The chain joins TRBV7-2 to TRBJ1-5; the D is unclear. Looked up from germline, CDR1 is SGHTA and CDR2 is FQGNSA. V was pared by 6 bases and J by 4 bases, with 13 bases between. This CDR3 spans 14 amino acids. DNA for the CDR3: TGTGCCAGCAGTCTTGACCGGGGAAATCAGCCCCAGCATTTT. Its protein is CASSLDRGNQPQHF.

This chain joins TRBV27 and TRBJ1-6, with D tentatively TRBD1 (6 bases). V dropped 3 bases and J dropped 1 base, with 13 bases sitting between them. Germline V lookup: CDR1 MNHEY, CDR2 SMNVEV (reference sequence). This CDR3 contains 17 residues. As DNA, the CDR3 is TGTGCCAGCAGTTTTCAACAGGGTAATTCCTATAATTCACCCCTCCACTTT. Its translation is CASSFQQGNSYNSPLHF.